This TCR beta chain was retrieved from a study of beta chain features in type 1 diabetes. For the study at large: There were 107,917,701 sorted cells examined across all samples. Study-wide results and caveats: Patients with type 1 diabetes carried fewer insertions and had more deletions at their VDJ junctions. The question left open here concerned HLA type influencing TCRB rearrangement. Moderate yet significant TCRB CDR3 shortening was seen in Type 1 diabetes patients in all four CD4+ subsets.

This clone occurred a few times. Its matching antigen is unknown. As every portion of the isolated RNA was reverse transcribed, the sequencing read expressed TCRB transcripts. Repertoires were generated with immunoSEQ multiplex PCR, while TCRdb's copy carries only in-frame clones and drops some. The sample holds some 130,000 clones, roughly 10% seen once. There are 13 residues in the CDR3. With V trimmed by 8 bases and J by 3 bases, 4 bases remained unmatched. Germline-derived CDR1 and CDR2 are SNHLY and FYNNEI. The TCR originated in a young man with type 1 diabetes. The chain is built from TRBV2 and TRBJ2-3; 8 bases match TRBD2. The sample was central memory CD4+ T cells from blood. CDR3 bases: TGTGCCAGCTTCGGGGGGGGTACAGATACGCAGTATTTT. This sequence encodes CASFGGGTDTQYF.